This paragraph covers one T cell receptor (beta chain) sequence. Its antigen remains unknown. The CDR3 is 15 amino acids. V was pared by 2 bases and J by 5 bases, with 6 bases of the junction left unmatched. Germline assignment: CDR1 SGHTS and CDR2 YDEGEE. The sample belongs to a study of cytomegalovirus exposure and HLA in healthy donors. Primers: 60 Vbeta forward and 13 Jbeta reverse. The table came from immunoSEQ multiplex PCR; TCRdb's copy has only in-frame clones and leaves some out. Recorded here are some 40,000 clones; the top ten clones represent more than 3%. Findings and caveats of the study: Despite most TCR sequences being rare, some public TCRs occurred in many donors. As was reported, the HLA-A and HLA-B alleles of most subjects were accurately predicted from TCR beta sequences.

The sequence derives from a male donor in good health and CMV-seronegative. Source material: PBMCs. The rearrangement links TRBV5-8 to TRBJ2-2, with 7 bases fitting TRBD1. The CDR3, as DNA: TGTGCCAGCAGCTTAGGCACAGGGGTAACCGGGGAGCTGTTTTTT. This codes for CASSLGTGVTGELFF. Looking up the rest from reference TRBV5-8 and TRBJ2-2 gives the full variable domain: EAGVTQSPTHLIKTRGQQATLRCSPISGHTSVYWYQQALGLGLQFLLWYDEGEERNRGNFPPRFSGRQFPNYSSELNVNALELEDSALYLCASSLGTGVTGELFFGEGSRLTVL.